This T cell receptor beta chain emerged from a study of T cells in Graves' hyperthyroidism and ophthalmopathy. There were TCR beta CDR3 regions amplified from RNA transcripts. The HTBI primer set served for first-round RT-PCR of the TCR CDR3. TCRdb called the multiplex PCR reads again in MiXCR, with one record for every CDR3 protein. The sample gives about 250,000 distinct CDR3 sequences, approximately 20% of which show up once; roughly 60% is in the top ten. The CDR3 contains 16 residues. V shed 5 bases and J shed 3 bases, with 19 bases lying between them. Germline assignment: CDR1 MNHEY and CDR2 SMNVEV (reference sequence). It was uncontrolled infection, other autoimmune disease, pregnancy or lactation that excluded patients. This clonotype occurred many times.

Input material: blood. The TCR comes from a man under 40 with Graves' ophthalmopathy. The gene calls are TRBV27 and TRBJ1-1, with D possibly being TRBD1 (6 bases). The CDR3 region has the DNA TGTGCCAGCAGTGATTGGGCAGGGGCGAGGTACACTGAAGCTTTCTTT. Protein: CASSDWAGARYTEAFF.